Listed below are T cell receptor beta chains from one sample, sequenced in a study of T cell responses to AZD1222 COVID-19 vaccine. The repertoire was sequenced with immunoSEQ multiplex PCR; TCRdb's copy has only in-frame clones and lacks some. The sample contains around 120,000 clones, roughly 91% of which appear only once. Sequencing used peripheral blood, obtained 28 days after the second AZD1222 dose. The receptor set was obtained from an adult who received the AZD1222 COVID-19 vaccine. Both conserved end residues are part of each CDR3. The order of the fields is clone size, V gene, J gene, D gene, CDR3 DNA, CDR3 protein. D genes are given only for firm matches. Size values are once, few and many counts, or a class for expanded clones, and some rows have none.

>NA|TRBV10-3|TRBJ2-2|NA
TGTGCCATCAGTGACCTGACGCCGAAGCGTGGGTTTTTGCGACCCGGGGAGCTGTTTTTT
CAISDLTPKRGFLRPGELFF
>once|TRBV30|TRBJ2-3|TRBD2
TGTGCCTGGTCCGCTAGCGGGAGGCTCACAGATACGCAGTATTTT
CAWSASGRLTDTQYF
>NA|TRBV6-6|TRBJ1-2|TRBD1
TGTGCCAGCAGTTACAGGGGGCTCTTGAATGGCTACACCTTC
CASSYRGLLNGYTF
>NA|TRBV9|TRBJ1-1|NA
TGTGCCAGCAGCGCCCAGACAGAGAACACTGAAGCTTTCTTT
CASSAQTENTEAFF
>few|TRBV20-1|TRBJ1-1|NA
TGCAGTGCTGCAGAGAACACTGAAGCTTTCTTT
CSAAENTEAFF
>NA|TRBV2|TRBJ1-1|NA
TGTGCCAGCAGTTTGACAGAGACTAGGACTGAAGCTTTCTTT
CASSLTETRTEAFF
>NA|TRBV18|TRBJ1-2|NA
TGTGCCAGCTCACCCCCCCGGGCCCAAGATGGCTACACCTTC
CASSPPRAQDGYTF
>few|TRBV7-3|TRBJ1-5|NA
TGTGCCAGCAGACGTGGACATCATAGCAATCAGCCCCAGCATTTT
CASRRGHHSNQPQHF
>NA|TRBV6-2/TRBV6-3|TRBJ2-5|NA
TGTGCCAGCAGTTTACAAGGAGAGACCCAGTACTTC
CASSLQGETQYF
>NA|TRBV4-1|TRBJ2-3|TRBD2
TGCGCCAGCAGCCAAGATAGGGGTAGCGGGACTTCAGATACGCAGTATTTT
CASSQDRGSGTSDTQYF
>NA|TRBV10-3|TRBJ2-3|TRBD1
TGTGCCATCAGGGGGACAGGGGAAGATACGCAGTATTTT
CAIRGTGEDTQYF
>NA|TRBV6-2/TRBV6-3|TRBJ2-7|NA
TGTGCCAGCAGTTACTCTTACGGACGATACGAGCAGTACTTC
CASSYSYGRYEQYF
>NA|TRBV25-1|TRBJ2-3|NA
TGTGCCGCCGCCGCGGGGGATACGCAGTATTTT
CAAAAGDTQYF
>NA|TRBV2|TRBJ2-5|TRBD2
TGTGCCAGCACGGGAGGGGTTGGGGGAGAGACCCAGTACTTC
CASTGGVGGETQYF
>NA|TRBV12-5|TRBJ1-3|NA
TGTGCTAGTGGTCTCCAACCGCTGGGCTCTGGAAACACCATATATTTT
CASGLQPLGSGNTIYF
>NA|TRBV9|TRBJ1-2|NA
TGTGCCAGCAGCGTAGCGAGAACCCAGAACTATGGCTACACCTTC
CASSVARTQNYGYTF
>NA|TRBV10-3|TRBJ1-3|TRBD1
TGTGCCATCAGTGCCTCCGGACAGGCTTCCAACACCATATATTTT
CAISASGQASNTIYF
>NA|TRBV3-1/TRBV3-2|TRBJ1-2|NA
TGTGCCAGCAGCCCTCCTGGGCCTTCTGGGGGCTACACCTTC
CASSPPGPSGGYTF
>NA|TRBV5-4|TRBJ2-5|NA
TGTGCCAGCAGCTTGGTGGGGAGAGGGGGCGGGAACTCGTGGGAGACCCAGTACTTC
CASSLVGRGGGNSWETQYF
>few|TRBV7-9|TRBJ2-5|NA
TGTGCCAGCAGCTTCACTTCTGTCGGGACCCAGTACTTC
CASSFTSVGTQYF
>NA|TRBV6-5|TRBJ1-6|TRBD1
TGTGCCAGCAGTCGGACAGGGGCGCCCCTCCACTTT
CASSRTGAPLHF
>NA|TRBV19|TRBJ1-5|NA
TGTGCCAGTAGTCTAAATAATCAGCCCCAGCATTTT
CASSLNNQPQHF
>NA|TRBV6-5|TRBJ2-7|TRBD2
TGTGCCAGCAGAACCGGACTAGCAGTTACCTACGAGCAGTACTTC
CASRTGLAVTYEQYF
>NA|TRBV12-3/TRBV12-4|TRBJ2-3|NA
TGTGCCAGCAGTTTTAGCACAGATACGCAGTATTTT
CASSFSTDTQYF